This is a list of T cell receptor beta chains from one sample in a study of T cell repertoires in aging, cancer and after chemotherapy. TCRdb fed the multiplex PCR reads into MiXCR, producing one record per CDR3 protein. This sample has about 4,100 distinct CDR3 sequences, with roughly a quarter found just once. Sequencing input: blood. The receptors derive from a human donor with a solid tumor. Each CDR3 is given with its conserved first and last residue. A D gene is named only where the DNA matches it firmly. Clone size is stated in some rows and not others, as once, few, many or a class when expanded.

j_call: TRBJ1-2; clone_size: medium-sized; v_call: TRBV6-5; d_call: NA; cdr3_aa: CASSYSIRLSGYTF; cdr3_nt: TGTGCCAGCAGTTACTCGATTCGGCTCAGTGGCTACACCTTC
j_call: TRBJ2-7; clone_size: NA; v_call: TRBV4-1; d_call: TRBD1; cdr3_aa: CASSQERSAQGVVEQYF; cdr3_nt: TGCGCCAGCAGCCAAGAGAGGAGTGCACAGGGGGTCGTGGAGCAGTACTTC
j_call: TRBJ1-5; clone_size: medium-sized; v_call: TRBV15; d_call: NA; cdr3_aa: CATSSRGGNSNQPQHF; cdr3_nt: TGTGCCACCAGCAGCCGGGGCGGAAATAGCAATCAGCCCCAGCATTTT
j_call: TRBJ2-7; clone_size: few; v_call: TRBV14; d_call: TRBD1; cdr3_aa: CASSQEYRGLKREQYF; cdr3_nt: TGTGCCAGCAGCCAAGAGTACAGGGGTCTGAAGAGAGAGCAGTACTTC
j_call: TRBJ2-3; clone_size: NA; v_call: TRBV5-1; d_call: TRBD2; cdr3_aa: CASSSYAPSSGRAPSTDTQYF; cdr3_nt: TGCGCCAGCAGCTCGTACGCGCCTTCTAGCGGGAGGGCCCCTAGCACAGATACGCAGTATTTT
j_call: TRBJ2-2; clone_size: few; v_call: TRBV6-4; d_call: TRBD2; cdr3_aa: CASSPLAGRHVNTGELFF; cdr3_nt: TGTGCCAGCAGTCCTCTAGCGGGACGTCACGTAAACACCGGGGAGCTGTTTTTT
j_call: TRBJ2-1; clone_size: medium-sized; v_call: TRBV30; d_call: TRBD2; cdr3_aa: CAWSTGLADYNEQFF; cdr3_nt: TGTGCCTGGAGTACGGGACTAGCGGACTACAATGAGCAGTTCTTC
j_call: TRBJ1-2; clone_size: medium-sized; v_call: TRBV15; d_call: TRBD1; cdr3_aa: CATSRGPTGFGGYTF; cdr3_nt: TGTGCCACCAGCAGAGGCCCGACAGGGTTCGGTGGCTACACCTTC
j_call: TRBJ1-5; clone_size: NA; v_call: TRBV20-1; d_call: NA; cdr3_aa: CSASSGPLTPQHF; cdr3_nt: TGCAGTGCTAGTTCTGGGCCCCTCACACCCCAGCATTTT
j_call: TRBJ2-7; clone_size: medium-sized; v_call: TRBV5-5; d_call: NA; cdr3_aa: CASSLVKGYEQYF; cdr3_nt: TGTGCCAGCAGCTTGGTGAAGGGCTACGAGCAGTACTTC
j_call: TRBJ2-2; clone_size: medium-sized; v_call: TRBV5-6; d_call: TRBD1; cdr3_aa: CASSFQGQVYTGELFF; cdr3_nt: TGTGCCAGCAGCTTCCAGGGACAGGTGTACACCGGGGAGCTGTTTTTT
j_call: TRBJ2-7; clone_size: medium-sized; v_call: TRBV19; d_call: TRBD1; cdr3_aa: CASTPGTGFHEQYF; cdr3_nt: TGTGCCAGCACCCCCGGGACAGGGTTCCACGAGCAGTACTTC
j_call: TRBJ2-1; clone_size: few; v_call: TRBV7-9; d_call: NA; cdr3_aa: CASSLDMLVNNEQFF; cdr3_nt: TGTGCCAGCAGCTTAGATATGTTGGTAAACAATGAGCAGTTCTTC
j_call: TRBJ1-5; clone_size: NA; v_call: TRBV12-3/TRBV12-4; d_call: NA; cdr3_aa: CASSLETGLNQPQHF; cdr3_nt: TGTGCCAGCAGTTTGGAGACAGGACTTAATCAGCCCCAGCATTTT
j_call: TRBJ1-2; clone_size: medium-sized; v_call: TRBV6-5; d_call: NA; cdr3_aa: CASSYGANYGYTF; cdr3_nt: TGTGCCAGCAGTTACGGGGCTAACTATGGCTACACCTTC
j_call: TRBJ2-7; clone_size: medium-sized; v_call: TRBV30; d_call: TRBD2; cdr3_aa: CAWSGAGETYEQYF; cdr3_nt: TGTGCCTGGAGTGGGGCGGGAGAAACCTACGAGCAGTACTTC
j_call: TRBJ2-6; clone_size: NA; v_call: TRBV7-6; d_call: NA; cdr3_aa: CASSLMEGRLSGANVLTF; cdr3_nt: TGTGCCAGCAGCTTAATGGAAGGCCGCCTCTCTGGGGCCAACGTCCTGACTTTC